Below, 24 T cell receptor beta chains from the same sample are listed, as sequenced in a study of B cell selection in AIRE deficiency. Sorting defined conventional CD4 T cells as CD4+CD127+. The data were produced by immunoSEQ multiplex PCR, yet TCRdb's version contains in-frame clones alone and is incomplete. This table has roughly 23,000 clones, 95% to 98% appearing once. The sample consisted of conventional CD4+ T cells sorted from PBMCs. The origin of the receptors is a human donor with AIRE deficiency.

This CDR3 reads CAASQDPGPYEQYF. Here the CDR3 DNA reads TGTGCCGCCTCCCAGGATCCGGGACCCTACGAGCAGTACTTC. V usage is TRBV28 and J usage is TRBJ2-7, with D possibly being TRBD1 or TRBD2 (5 bases each). This CDR3 has 14 amino acids. The germline V and J ends were trimmed by 11 bases and 2 bases, with 19 bases remaining between them. The V gene's germline CDR1 is MDHEN and CDR2 SYDVKM.

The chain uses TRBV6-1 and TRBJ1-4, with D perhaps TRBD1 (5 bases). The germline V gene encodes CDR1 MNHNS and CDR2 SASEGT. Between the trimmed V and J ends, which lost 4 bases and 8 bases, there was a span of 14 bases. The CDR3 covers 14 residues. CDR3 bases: TGTGCCAGCAGTGGGGGGACTAGGAGCGAAAAACTGTTTTTT. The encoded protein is CASSGGTRSEKLFF.

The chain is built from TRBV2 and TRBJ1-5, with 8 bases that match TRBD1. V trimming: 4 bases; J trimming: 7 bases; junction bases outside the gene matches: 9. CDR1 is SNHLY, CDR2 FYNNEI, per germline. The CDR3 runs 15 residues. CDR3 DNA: TGTGCCAGCAGTGGCCGGACAGGGTCATACCAGCCCCAGCATTTT. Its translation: CASSGRTGSYQPQHF.

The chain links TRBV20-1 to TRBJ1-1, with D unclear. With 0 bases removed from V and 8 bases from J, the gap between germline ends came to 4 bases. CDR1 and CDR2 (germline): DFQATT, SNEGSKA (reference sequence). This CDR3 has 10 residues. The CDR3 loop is CSARDPEAFF. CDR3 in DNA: TGCAGTGCTAGAGATCCAGAAGCTTTCTTT.

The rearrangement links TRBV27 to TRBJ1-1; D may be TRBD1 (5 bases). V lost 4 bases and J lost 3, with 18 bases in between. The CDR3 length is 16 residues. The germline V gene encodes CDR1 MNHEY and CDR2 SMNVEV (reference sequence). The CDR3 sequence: CASSSLRGLGYTEAFF. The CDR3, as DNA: TGTGCCAGCAGTTCCTTAAGGGGTTTGGGGTACACTGAAGCTTTCTTT.

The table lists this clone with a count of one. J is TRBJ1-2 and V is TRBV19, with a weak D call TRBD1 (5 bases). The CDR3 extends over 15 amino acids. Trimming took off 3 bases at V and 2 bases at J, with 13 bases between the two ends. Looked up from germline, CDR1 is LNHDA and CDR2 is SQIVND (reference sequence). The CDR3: CASSIPRQGNYGYTF. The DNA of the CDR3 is TGTGCCAGTAGTATTCCGAGGCAGGGCAACTATGGCTACACCTTC. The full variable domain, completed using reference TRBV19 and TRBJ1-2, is DGGITQSPKYLFRKEGQNVTLSCEQNLNHDAMYWYRQDPGQGLRLIYYSQIVNDFQKGDIAEGYSVSREKKESFPLTVTSAQKNPTAFYLCASSIPRQGNYGYTFGSGTRLTVV.

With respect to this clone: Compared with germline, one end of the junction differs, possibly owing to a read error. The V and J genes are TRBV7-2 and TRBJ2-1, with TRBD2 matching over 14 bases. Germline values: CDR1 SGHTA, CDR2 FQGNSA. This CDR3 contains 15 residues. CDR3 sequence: CAGSLQTSGRAEQFF. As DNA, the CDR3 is TGTGCCGGCAGCCTTCAGACTAGCGGGAGGGCCGAGCAGTTCTTC. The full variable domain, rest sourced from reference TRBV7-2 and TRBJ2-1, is GAGVSQSPSNKVTEKGKDVELRCDPISGHTALYWYRQSLGQGLEFLIYFQGNSAPDKSGLPSDRFSAERTGGSVSTLTIQRTQQEDSAVYLCAGSLQTSGRAEQFFGPGTRLTVL.

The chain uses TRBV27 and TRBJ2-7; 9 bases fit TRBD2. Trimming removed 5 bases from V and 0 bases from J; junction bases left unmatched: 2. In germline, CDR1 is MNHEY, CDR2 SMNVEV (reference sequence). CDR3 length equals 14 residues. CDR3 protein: CASSRTSDSYEQYF. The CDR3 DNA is TGTGCCAGCAGTAGGACTAGCGACTCCTACGAGCAGTACTTC.

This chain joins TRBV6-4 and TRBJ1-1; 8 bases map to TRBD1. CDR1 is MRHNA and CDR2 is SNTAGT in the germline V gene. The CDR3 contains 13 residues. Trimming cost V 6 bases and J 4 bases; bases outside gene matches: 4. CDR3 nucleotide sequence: TGTGCCAGCAGACAGGGGGGCGGCACTGAAGCTTTCTTT. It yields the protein CASRQGGGTEAFF.

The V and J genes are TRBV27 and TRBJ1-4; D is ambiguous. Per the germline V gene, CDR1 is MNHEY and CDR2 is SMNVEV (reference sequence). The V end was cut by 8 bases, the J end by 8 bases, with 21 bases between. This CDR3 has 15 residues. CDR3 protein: CASAETGMLGEKLFF. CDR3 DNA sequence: TGTGCCAGCGCTGAAACGGGGATGCTGGGCGAAAAACTGTTTTTT.

CDR3 DNA sequence: TGTGCCAGCAGTTTATTTAAGACTAGCGGGCGGCGCGGGGAGCAGTACTTC. It codes for CASSLFKTSGRRGEQYF. The gene calls are TRBV28 and TRBJ2-7, with 10 bases matching TRBD2. V shed 1 base, J shed 7 bases, and the junction held 13 bases outside the gene matches. The CDR3 extends over 17 amino acids. The germline CDR1 and CDR2 sequences are MDHEN and SYDVKM.

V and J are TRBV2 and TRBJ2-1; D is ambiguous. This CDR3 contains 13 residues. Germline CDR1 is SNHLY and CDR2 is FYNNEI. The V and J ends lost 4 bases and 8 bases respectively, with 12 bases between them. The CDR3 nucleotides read TGTGCCAGCAGTGTAACGGCGGCGCATGAGCAGTTCTTC. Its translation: CASSVTAAHEQFF.

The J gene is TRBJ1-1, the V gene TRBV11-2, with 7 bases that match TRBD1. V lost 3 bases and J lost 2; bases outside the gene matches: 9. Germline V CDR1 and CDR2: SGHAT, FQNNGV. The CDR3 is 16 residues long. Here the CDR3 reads CASSFPQGGVNTEAFF. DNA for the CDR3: TGTGCCAGCAGCTTCCCCCAGGGGGGAGTAAACACTGAAGCTTTCTTT.

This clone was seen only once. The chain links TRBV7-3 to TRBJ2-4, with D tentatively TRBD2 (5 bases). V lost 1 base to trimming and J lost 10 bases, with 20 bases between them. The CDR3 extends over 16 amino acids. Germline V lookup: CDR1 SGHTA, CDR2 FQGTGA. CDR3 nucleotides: TGTGCCAGCAGCTTAAATTCCGGGAATCCAAGGGAAATTCAGTACTTC. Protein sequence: CASSLNSGNPREIQYF. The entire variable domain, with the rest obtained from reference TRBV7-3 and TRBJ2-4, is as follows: GAGVSQTPSNKVTEKGKYVELRCDPISGHTALYWYRQSLGQGPEFLIYFQGTGAADDSGLPNDRFFAVRPEGSVSTLKIQRTERGDSAVYLCASSLNSGNPREIQYFGAGTRLSVL.

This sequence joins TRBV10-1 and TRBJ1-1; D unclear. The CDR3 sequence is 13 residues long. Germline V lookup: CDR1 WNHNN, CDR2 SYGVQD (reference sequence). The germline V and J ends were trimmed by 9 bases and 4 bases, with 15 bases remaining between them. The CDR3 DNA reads TGCGCCAGTGGAGACCCAAGGCGCACTGAAGCTTTCTTT. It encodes CASGDPRRTEAFF.

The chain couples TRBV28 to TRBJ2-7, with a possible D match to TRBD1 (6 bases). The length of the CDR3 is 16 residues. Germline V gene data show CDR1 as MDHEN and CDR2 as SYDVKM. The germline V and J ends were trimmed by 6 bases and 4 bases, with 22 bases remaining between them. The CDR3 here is CASSLAQGSGPYEQYF. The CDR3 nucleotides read TGTGCCAGCAGCTTAGCACAGGGATCCGGCCCTTACGAGCAGTACTTC.

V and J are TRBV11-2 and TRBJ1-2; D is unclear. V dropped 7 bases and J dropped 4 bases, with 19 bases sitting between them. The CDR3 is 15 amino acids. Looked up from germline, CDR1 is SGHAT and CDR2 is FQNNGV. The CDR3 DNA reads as TGTGCCAGCAACCGGCTGGGGTCCCTCTTCTATGGCTACACCTTC. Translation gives CASNRLGSLFYGYTF.

The CDR3 DNA sequence: TGTGCCAGTAGCAGACTAGCGGGAGAATACGAGCAGTACTTC. This encodes CASSRLAGEYEQYF. This sequence joins TRBV19 and TRBJ2-7; 12 positions match TRBD2. J gave up 4 bases and V 6 bases, and 4 bases lay outside the gene matches. CDR3 length equals 14 residues. Germline loops: CDR1 LNHDA, CDR2 SQIVND (reference sequence).

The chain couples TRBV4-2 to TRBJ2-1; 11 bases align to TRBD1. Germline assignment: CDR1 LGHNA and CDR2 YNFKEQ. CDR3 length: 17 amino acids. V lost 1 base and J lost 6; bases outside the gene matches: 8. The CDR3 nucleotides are TGTGCCAGCAGCCAAGGTCGGACAGGGGGCACTTTCAATGAGCAGTTCTTC. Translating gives CASSQGRTGGTFNEQFF.

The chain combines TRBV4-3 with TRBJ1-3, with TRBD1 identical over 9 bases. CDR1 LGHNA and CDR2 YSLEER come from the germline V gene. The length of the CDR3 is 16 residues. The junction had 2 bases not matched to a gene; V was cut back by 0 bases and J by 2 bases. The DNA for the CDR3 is TGCGCCAGCAGCCAAGAGAGGACAGGGGCTGGAAACACCATATATTTT. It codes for CASSQERTGAGNTIYF.

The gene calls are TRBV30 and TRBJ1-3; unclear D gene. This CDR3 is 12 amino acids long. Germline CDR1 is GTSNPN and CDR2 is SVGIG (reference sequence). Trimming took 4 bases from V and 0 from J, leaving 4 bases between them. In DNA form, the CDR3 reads TGTGCCTGGACAAGCTCTGGAAACACCATATATTTT. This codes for CAWTSSGNTIYF.

The CDR3 sequence: CSVGFGRENSPLHF. The CDR3 DNA reads as TGCAGCGTTGGATTTGGGAGGGAGAATTCACCCCTCCACTTT. This chain uses TRBV29-1 with TRBJ1-6; no definite D call. Germline loops: CDR1 SQVTM, CDR2 ANQGSEA. Trimming left V 4 bases short and J 7 bases short, with 14 bases between. The CDR3 sequence is 14 residues long.

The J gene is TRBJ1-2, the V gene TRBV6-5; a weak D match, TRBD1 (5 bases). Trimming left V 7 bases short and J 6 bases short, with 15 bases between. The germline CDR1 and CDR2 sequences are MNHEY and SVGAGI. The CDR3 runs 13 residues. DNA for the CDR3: TGTGCCAGCACTCATCAGGGAGCTAATGGCTACACCTTC. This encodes CASTHQGANGYTF.

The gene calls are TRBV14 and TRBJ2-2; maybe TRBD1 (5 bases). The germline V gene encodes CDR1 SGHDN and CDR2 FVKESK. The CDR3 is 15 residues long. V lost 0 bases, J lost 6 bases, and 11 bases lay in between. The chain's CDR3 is CASSQESRVAGELFF. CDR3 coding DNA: TGTGCCAGCAGCCAAGAATCCAGGGTAGCCGGGGAGCTGTTTTTT.